This TCR beta chain comes out of a study of CD8 T cells in ankylosing spondylitis. Study results and caveats: Significantly higher representation of disease-linked clones was reported for matched ankylosing spondylitis synovial fluid. Seemingly characteristic of ankylosing spondylitis blood was a TCR beta motif consisting of 7 or 8 highly homologous variants.

In this sample, this clonotype turned up many times. Its antigen remains unidentified. One entry per CDR3 protein results from TCRdb running MiXCR on the 5' RACE reads. The sample includes fewer than 550,000 distinct CDR3 sequences, 5.3% of them seen just once. Material: blood, either unsorted or a sorted T cell fraction (not recorded which). This receptor was obtained from a male donor with ankylosing spondylitis.

This CDR3 is CSAPLGTPYEQYF. The CDR3 DNA is TGCAGTGCCCCACTTGGGACTCCCTACGAGCAGTACTTC. The chain couples TRBV20-1 to TRBJ2-7, with D perhaps TRBD2 (6 bases). CDR3 size: 13 residues. Deletions cut 6 bases from V and 2 bases from J, with 14 bases between. Germline CDR1 and CDR2: DFQATT and SNEGSKA (reference sequence).